The 30 T cell receptor beta chains listed next were all sequenced from one sample in a study of T cell responses to AZD1222 COVID-19 vaccine. Using immunoSEQ multiplex PCR, the repertoire was profiled, and TCRdb retains in-frame clones only, with some absent. Seen here are 100,000 to 150,000 clones, 88% observed once, and the top ten hold approximately 18%. Material: peripheral blood, obtained on day 0 of MenACWY control vaccination. The receptors were sampled from an adult in good health.

The chain has TRBV30 and TRBJ2-7; no clear D. Germline V gives CDR1 GTSNPN, CDR2 SVGIG (reference sequence). The CDR3 spans 15 residues. Trimming shortened V by 2 bases and J by 0 bases, and 14 bases separated the two germline ends. Here the CDR3 DNA reads TGTGCCTGGAGTCCCCCCCCAAGCCGCTCCTACGAGCAGTACTTC. Protein product: CAWSPPPSRSYEQYF.

V usage is TRBV14 and J usage is TRBJ2-5; possibly TRBD1 for D (5 bases). Germline assignment: CDR1 SGHDN and CDR2 FVKESK. CDR3 length equals 15 residues. V gave up 2 bases and J gave up 2 bases, with 12 bases separating them. DNA of the CDR3: TGTGCCAGCAGCCAAATAACAGGATTACAAGAGACCCAGTACTTC. Amino acid sequence: CASSQITGLQETQYF.

V usage is TRBV28 and J usage is TRBJ2-7, with D perhaps matching TRBD1 (6 bases). The germline V gene encodes CDR1 MDHEN and CDR2 SYDVKM. This CDR3 comprises 14 residues. Trimming cost V 5 bases and J 2 bases, with 13 bases left between them. CDR3: CASSTQGSTYEQYF. The CDR3 coding sequence is TGTGCCAGCAGTACACAGGGATCTACCTACGAGCAGTACTTC.

The chain recombines TRBV4-1 with TRBJ1-2, with 9 bases fitting TRBD1. Germline V lookup: CDR1 MGHRA, CDR2 YSYEKL. V was clipped by 3 bases and J by 6 bases; unmatched bases: 8. The CDR3 has 15 residues. The CDR3 DNA sequence: TGCGCCAGCAGCCACGGGGACAGGGAGACCGATGGCTACACCTTC. Its translation: CASSHGDRETDGYTF.

This clone was detected once. The J gene is TRBJ1-2, the V gene TRBV5-1; D is perhaps TRBD1 (6 bases). The CDR3 has 11 amino acids. Trimming removed 4 bases at V and 11 bases at J, with 12 bases between. Per the germline V gene, CDR1 is SGHRS and CDR2 is YFSETQ. In DNA form, the CDR3 reads TGCGCCAGCAGCCTCAACAGGGAATACACCTTC. Amino acid sequence: CASSLNREYTF.

This clone was found once. J is TRBJ2-3 and V is TRBV5-4; 14 positions match TRBD2. V lost 0 bases to trimming and J lost 4 bases; unmatched junction nucleotides: 4. This CDR3 is 17 amino acids long. Germline CDR1 is SGHNT and CDR2 is YYREEE (reference sequence). In nucleotides, the CDR3 is TGTGCCAGCAGCTTGGCCCTGACTAGCGGGAGGGCAGATACGCAGTATTTT. Translated, it gives CASSLALTSGRADTQYF. Full variable domain (rest looked up from reference TRBV5-4 and TRBJ2-3): ETGVTQSPTHLIKTRGQQVTLRCSSQSGHNTVSWYQQALGQGPQFIFQYYREEENGRGNFPPRFSGLQFPNYSSELNVNALELDDSALYLCASSLALTSGRADTQYFGPGTRLTVL.

DNA of the CDR3: TGTGCCAGCAGCTCGGGGGGCGAGCAGTACTTC. Amino acids: CASSSGGEQYF. V usage is TRBV7-3 and J usage is TRBJ2-7, with 7 nucleotides matching TRBD2. V was clipped by 4 bases and J by 6 bases; unmatched bases: 0. This CDR3 contains 11 residues. Germline loops: CDR1 SGHTA, CDR2 FQGTGA.

The rearrangement uses TRBV9 and TRBJ2-7; 7 bases agree with TRBD1. The CDR3 runs 16 residues. The J segment lost 2 bases and the V segment lost 3 bases, leaving 11 bases of the junction unmatched. Germline V gene data show CDR1 as SGDLS and CDR2 as YYNGEE. The chain's CDR3 is CASSARDSTVAYEQYF. Written as DNA, the CDR3 is TGTGCCAGCAGCGCGAGGGACAGTACGGTCGCCTACGAGCAGTACTTC.

The chain uses TRBV10-1 and TRBJ2-7; no reliable D call. V dropped 3 bases and J dropped 6 bases, with 9 bases sitting between them. Germline loops: CDR1 WNHNN, CDR2 SYGVQD (reference sequence). The CDR3 consists of 12 residues. CDR3 loop: CASSDSGFEQYF. Here the CDR3 DNA reads TGCGCCAGCAGTGATTCGGGTTTCGAGCAGTACTTC.

The rearrangement links TRBV5-5 to TRBJ2-2; D uncertain. CDR3 size: 13 residues. Germline V gene sequence: CDR1 SGHKS, CDR2 YYEKEE (reference sequence). Trimming left V 2 bases short and J 3 bases short, with 5 bases between. The CDR3 coding sequence is TGTGCCAGCAGCTTACAAGACACCGGGGAGCTGTTTTTT. This sequence encodes CASSLQDTGELFF.

This rearrangement joins TRBV5-1 to TRBJ1-2; D ambiguous. With 5 bases removed from V and 6 bases from J, the gap between germline ends came to 17 bases. The CDR3 is 14 amino acids. The germline V gene has CDR1 SGHRS and CDR2 YFSETQ. The CDR3 region has the DNA TGCGCCAGCAGTAAGGGCCAACCGGTGGATGGCTACACCTTC. The encoded protein is CASSKGQPVDGYTF.

The chain has TRBV28 and TRBJ1-5; D is ambiguous. CDR1 is MDHEN and CDR2 is SYDVKM in the germline V gene. V lost 1 base and J 6 bases, leaving 10 bases between the germline ends. This CDR3 contains 14 residues. DNA for the CDR3: TGTGCCAGCAGTTTATTGGCCGCGAGTCAGCCCCAGCATTTT. As protein: CASSLLAASQPQHF.

The chain combines TRBV11-2 with TRBJ1-6, with TRBD1 matching 8 bases. CDR1 SGHAT and CDR2 FQNNGV come from the germline V gene. The CDR3 spans 15 residues. The V gene end was trimmed by 3 bases and the J gene end by 7 bases; junction bases not matched to a gene: 5. CDR3 region: CASSFLTGDNSPLHF. In DNA, the CDR3 is TGTGCCAGCAGCTTCCTGACAGGGGACAATTCACCCCTCCACTTT. The full variable domain, its missing parts supplied by reference TRBV11-2 and TRBJ1-6, is EAGVAQSPRYKIIEKRQSVAFWCNPISGHATLYWYQQILGQGPKLLIQFQNNGVVDDSQLPKDRFSAERLKGVDSTLKIQPAKLEDSAVYLCASSFLTGDNSPLHFGNGTRLTVT.

This chain joins TRBV9 and TRBJ2-1; 8 bases are shared with TRBD2. J was trimmed by 6 bases and V by 0 bases; bases with no gene match: 11. The germline CDR1 and CDR2 sequences are SGDLS and YYNGEE. CDR3 length: 17 residues. The CDR3 coding sequence is TGTGCCAGCAGCGTAGCCCCTAACTTGCTAGCGGGCAATGAGCAGTTCTTC. Its translation: CASSVAPNLLAGNEQFF.

The chain carries TRBV2 and TRBJ2-1, with 12 bases aligning to TRBD2. This CDR3 comprises 18 residues. From germline, CDR1 is SNHLY and CDR2 FYNNEI. V shed 8 bases, J shed 1 base, and the junction held 12 bases outside the gene matches. The CDR3 DNA follows: TGTGCCAGCGAGCCTTCCCCACTAGCGGGAGGTTCCTACAATGAGCAGTTCTTC. It translates to CASEPSPLAGGSYNEQFF.

The chain carries TRBV6-5 and TRBJ2-1, with 12 bases aligning to TRBD2. The V segment lost 4 bases and the J segment 7 bases; nucleotides outside the gene matches: 5. The CDR3 consists of 15 residues. Per germline, CDR1 MNHEY and CDR2 SVGAGI. In DNA form, the CDR3 reads TGTGCCAGCAGTTCTACTAGCGGGGGGCGGAATGAGCAGTTCTTC. Encoded protein: CASSSTSGGRNEQFF.

In this sample, this clone turned up a few times. The chain recombines TRBV3-1 (or the pseudogene TRBV3-2) with TRBJ2-2; 10 bases are a match to TRBD2. This CDR3 region has 20 residues. The V and J ends lost 0 bases and 0 bases, in that order; junction bases with no gene match: 10. Germline V gene lookup returns CDR1 LGHDT and CDR2 YNNKEL (reference sequence). The CDR3 sequence: CASSQEGGGSGRPNTGELFF. Here the CDR3 DNA reads TGTGCCAGCAGCCAAGAGGGGGGTGGTAGCGGGAGGCCGAACACCGGGGAGCTGTTTTTT.

This rearrangement joins TRBV28 to TRBJ1-4; no reliable D call. Germline V lookup: CDR1 MDHEN, CDR2 SYDVKM. The CDR3 is 10 residues long. Trimming left V 8 bases short and J 8 bases short, with 6 bases between. The CDR3 protein is CASGREKLFF. Written as DNA, the CDR3 is TGTGCCAGCGGGCGGGAAAAACTGTTTTTT.

This chain joins TRBV11-2 and TRBJ1-4, with TRBD1 identical over 7 bases. V lost 5 bases and J lost 3; bases outside the gene matches: 3. Germline V CDR1 and CDR2: SGHAT, FQNNGV. This CDR3 is built from 14 residues. Here the CDR3 reads CASSPGTANEKLFF. CDR3 coding DNA: TGTGCCAGCAGCCCCGGGACAGCTAATGAAAAACTGTTTTTT.

The CDR3 is CASSESLQSGYTF. The CDR3 nucleotides read TGCGCCAGCAGTGAGTCGTTACAAAGCGGCTACACCTTC. V is TRBV10-1 and J is TRBJ1-2; D not certain. Trimming stripped 0 bases from V and 8 bases from J, with 10 bases between. Germline CDR1 WNHNN, CDR2 SYGVQD (reference sequence). The CDR3 length is 13 residues.

V and J are TRBV19 and TRBJ2-1; 13 positions match TRBD2. Trimming took 11 bases from V and 7 from J; bases not matched to a gene: 8. This CDR3 is 14 amino acids long. Germline V gives CDR1 LNHDA, CDR2 SQIVND (reference sequence). The CDR3: CASRTSGSINEQFF. CDR3 coding DNA: TGTGCCTCACGGACTAGCGGGAGTATAAATGAGCAGTTCTTC.

This chain uses TRBV6-1 with TRBJ1-3; perhaps TRBD1 as D (5 bases). The CDR3 sequence is 16 residues long. Germline-derived CDR1 and CDR2 are MNHNS and SASEGT. The ends were cut back, 4 bases at V and 0 bases at J, with 13 bases in the middle. The DNA for the CDR3 is TGTGCCAGCAGTGTTGTAGACAGTTCCTCTGGAAACACCATATATTTT. Its protein product is CASSVVDSSSGNTIYF.

This chain links TRBV28 with TRBJ2-5, with TRBD1 as a possible D gene (6 bases). With 9 bases removed from V and 2 bases from J, the gap between germline ends came to 16 bases. Germline loops: CDR1 MDHEN, CDR2 SYDVKM. The CDR3 covers 14 residues. CDR3 sequence reads: CASNRQETQETQYF. Written as DNA, the CDR3 is TGTGCCAGTAACAGACAGGAGACTCAAGAGACCCAGTACTTC.

The chain joins TRBV29-1 to TRBJ2-1; 10 nucleotides line up with TRBD2. Trimming cost V 7 bases and J 0 bases; bases outside gene matches: 9. This CDR3 is built from 16 residues. Germline CDR1 SQVTM, CDR2 ANQGSEA. The DNA for the CDR3 is TGCAGCGCCCGAAAAGCGGGGGGGAGCTCCTACAATGAGCAGTTCTTC. This sequence encodes CSARKAGGSSYNEQFF.

The gene calls are TRBV2 and TRBJ1-4, with D perhaps TRBD1 (6 bases). Germline CDR1 SNHLY, CDR2 FYNNEI. Trimming removed 5 bases from V and 3 bases from J, with 13 bases in between. The CDR3 consists of 15 residues. In nucleotides, the CDR3 is TGTGCCAGCAGTCCCCAGGGGTATTCTAATGAAAAACTGTTTTTT. This encodes CASSPQGYSNEKLFF.

The chain employs TRBV30 and TRBJ2-7; TRBD1 is a possible D gene (5 bases). V gave up 0 bases and J gave up 1 base, with 10 bases separating them. The CDR3 is 14 amino acids. Per the germline V gene, CDR1 is GTSNPN and CDR2 is SVGIG (reference sequence). The DNA for the CDR3 is TGTGCCTGGAGTGTAGAAACAGGATCCTACGAGCAGTACTTC. This translates into CAWSVETGSYEQYF.

The chain joins TRBV25-1 to TRBJ2-7; TRBD1 aligns across 8 bases. Germline lookup yields CDR1 MGHDK and CDR2 SYGVNS. The CDR3 loop spans 13 amino acids. J was trimmed by 3 bases and V by 5 bases; bases with no gene match: 3. The CDR3 here is CASSSTGDYEQYF. CDR3 in DNA: TGTGCCAGCAGTTCGACAGGGGACTACGAGCAGTACTTC.

The gene calls are TRBV30 and TRBJ2-1; no clear D. This CDR3 spans 14 amino acids. The V end lost 4 bases, the J end lost 4 bases, and 14 bases lay between the germline ends. Germline V gene lookup returns CDR1 GTSNPN and CDR2 SVGIG (reference sequence). The CDR3 coding sequence is TGTGCCTGGACCAACGGATGGTCATACAATGAGCAGTTCTTC. It codes for CAWTNGWSYNEQFF.

The rearrangement links TRBV19 to TRBJ2-4, with 7 nucleotides matching TRBD2. Trimming cost V 1 base and J 8 bases; bases outside gene matches: 2. Germline V gives CDR1 LNHDA, CDR2 SQIVND (reference sequence). The CDR3 consists of 13 residues. CDR3 sequence reads: CASSIGLADIQYF. CDR3 sequence (DNA): TGTGCCAGTAGTATAGGGCTAGCGGACATTCAGTACTTC. Full variable domain (missing parts from reference TRBV19 and TRBJ2-4): DGGITQSPKYLFRKEGQNVTLSCEQNLNHDAMYWYRQDPGQGLRLIYYSQIVNDFQKGDIAEGYSVSREKKESFPLTVTSAQKNPTAFYLCASSIGLADIQYFGAGTRLSVL.

This rearrangement joins TRBV13 to TRBJ2-3; no firm D call. The germline gives CDR1 PRHDT, CDR2 FYEKMQ (reference sequence). The CDR3 runs 13 residues. Deletions cut 5 bases from V and 0 bases from J, with 6 bases between. The CDR3 loop is CASSLISTDTQYF. In DNA, the CDR3 is TGTGCCAGCAGCCTAATAAGCACAGATACGCAGTATTTT.